The T cell receptor (beta chain) under discussion was sequenced for a study of early T cells in non-severe SARS-CoV-2 infection. On this clonotype: Its antigen is unknown.

The library protocol tagged individual cDNA molecules with unique molecular identifiers. TCRdb re-analysed the 5' RACE reads in MiXCR, keeping a single row per CDR3 protein. This repertoire shows roughly 65,000 distinct CDR3 sequences, 12% found once; its top ten account for about 1.7%. Deletions cut 3 bases from V and 1 base from J, with 20 bases between. CDR3 length equals 18 residues. Germline CDR1 is SGHRS and CDR2 is YFSETQ. Study conclusions and caveats: Database matching using VDJdb favored anti-spike CD8 responses, with private and CD4 specificities left missing.

V and J are TRBV5-1 and TRBJ2-1; the D gene could be TRBD1 or TRBD2 (6 bases each). This sequence was found in an adult who was a healthcare worker with PCR-confirmed SARS-CoV-2 infection or an uninfected control (not recorded which). The sequenced sample was whole blood. CDR3 residues: CASSSDSTGAPSYNEQFF. The CDR3 DNA follows: TGCGCCAGCAGCTCGGACTCTACGGGGGCGCCTTCCTACAATGAGCAGTTCTTC.